The rows below give T cell receptor beta chains drawn from one sample of a study of T cell responses to AZD1222 COVID-19 vaccine. Only in-frame clones appear in the TCRdb table, and some are missing; sequencing was by immunoSEQ multiplex PCR. The sample carries approximately 99,000 clones, around 90% recorded once. The sequencing used peripheral blood, collected on day 0 of AZD1222 vaccination. These TCRs come from an adult in good health. The conserved cysteine and the conserved F or W are not part of the CDR3 here. The order of the fields is clone size, J gene, D gene, V gene, CDR3 protein. A D gene is named only where the DNA matches it firmly. Clone size is shown for a subset of rows, as once, few, many or a class of expanded clone.

once,TRBJ2-7,TRBD2,TRBV27,ASSLTGGEIYEQY
-,TRBJ1-1,TRBD1,TRBV6-5,ASSLDRANTEAF
few,TRBJ1-1,TRBD1,TRBV7-8,ASSLVTGFHTEAF
-,TRBJ2-3,-,TRBV7-2,ASSPIWTVDTQY
-,TRBJ2-5,-,TRBV7-8,ASSLALQETQY
-,TRBJ2-2,-,TRBV5-4,ATSREENTGELF
-,TRBJ2-5,-,TRBV2,ASSGTGAETQY
-,TRBJ1-2,TRBD1,TRBV4-1,ASSQESPGGGYT
-,TRBJ2-1,TRBD2,TRBV7-2,ASSLTGASGGVYNEQF
-,TRBJ1-2,-,TRBV29-1,SVGPEEGYT
-,TRBJ1-4,-,TRBV7-9,ASSLEGTGEKLF
-,TRBJ2-7,-,TRBV5-4,ASSLWHRDSYEQY
-,TRBJ2-5,-,TRBV4-1,ASSQDRGGRGETQY
-,TRBJ2-3,-,TRBV7-9,ASSLDGGPTDTQY
-,TRBJ1-1,-,TRBV19,ASSPIFKDTEAF
-,TRBJ2-7,-,TRBV5-1,ASSLEGSSYEQY
once,TRBJ1-3,TRBD1,TRBV7-2,ASSPGQGRNTIY
-,TRBJ2-3,TRBD2,TRBV15,ATSRESGGRGADTQY
-,TRBJ1-3,-,TRBV9,ASSVGGADTGNTIY
-,TRBJ1-4,-,TRBV20-1,SAYLGEKLF
-,TRBJ2-3,-,TRBV5-1,ASSFDGSYTDTQY
-,TRBJ2-3,TRBD2,TRBV19,ASSIGSGLLGGDTQY
-,TRBJ2-7,-,TRBV6-2/TRBV6-3,ASSLTESYEQY
-,TRBJ1-2,-,TRBV10-3,AISGSGVYGYT
few,TRBJ2-7,TRBD1,TRBV7-2,ASSFRTGTSYEQY
once,TRBJ2-1,TRBD2,TRBV11-2,ASRNPGLAYNEQF
-,TRBJ1-4,TRBD1,TRBV2,ASSGQGWGNEKLF
-,TRBJ2-1,TRBD2,TRBV7-8,ASSLTASGHEQF
-,TRBJ1-2,TRBD1,TRBV2,ASSLTPWDRSHTLYGYT